This T cell receptor beta chain was documented in a study of T cell repertoires in cytomegalovirus infection. Turning to the study itself: Public signatures in TCR beta pointed to CMV infection and matching HLA type. Whole-study results and caveats: Clonotypes of TCR beta that were HLA-C-restricted and CMV-specific dominated the ex vivo response.

Each CDR3 protein gets one entry after TCRdb re-called the reads with MiXCR. The sample shows around 900,000 distinct CDR3 sequences, 31% of them seen only once. In its sample, this clonotype was seen a few times. The antigen is undetermined. V lost 5 bases, J lost 4 bases, and 8 bases lay in between. CDR1 is SGHNT and CDR2 is YENEEA in the germline V gene. The CDR3 extends over 13 amino acids. Specimen: cultured CD8+ T cells from PBMCs, collected from culture after CMV antigen stimulation. This TCR came from a human donor in good health (CMV status not recorded). Some clones in this sample may be carry-over from other donors' samples. The gene calls are TRBV11-3 and TRBJ2-2; D unclear. The CDR3 DNA follows: TGTGCCAGCAGCCCCCCCCCCACCGGGGAGCTGTTTTTT. Amino acids: CASSPPPTGELFF.